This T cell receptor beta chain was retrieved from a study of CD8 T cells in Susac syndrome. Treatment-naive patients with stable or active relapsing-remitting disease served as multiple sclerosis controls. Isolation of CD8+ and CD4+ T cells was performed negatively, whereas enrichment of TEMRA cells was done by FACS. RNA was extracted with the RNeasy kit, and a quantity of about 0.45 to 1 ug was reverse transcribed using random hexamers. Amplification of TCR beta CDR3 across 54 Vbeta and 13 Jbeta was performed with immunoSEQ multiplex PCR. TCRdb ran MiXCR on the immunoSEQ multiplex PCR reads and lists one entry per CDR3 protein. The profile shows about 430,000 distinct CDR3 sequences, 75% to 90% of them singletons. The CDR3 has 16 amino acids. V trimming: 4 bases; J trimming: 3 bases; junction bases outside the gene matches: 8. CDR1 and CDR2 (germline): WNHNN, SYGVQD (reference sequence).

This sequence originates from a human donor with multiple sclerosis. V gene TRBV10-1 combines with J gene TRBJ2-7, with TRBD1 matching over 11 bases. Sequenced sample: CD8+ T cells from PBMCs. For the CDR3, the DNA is TGCGCCAGCAGTGTACGGGCCGGGACAGGGGGCTACGAGCAGTACTTC. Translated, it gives CASSVRAGTGGYEQYF.